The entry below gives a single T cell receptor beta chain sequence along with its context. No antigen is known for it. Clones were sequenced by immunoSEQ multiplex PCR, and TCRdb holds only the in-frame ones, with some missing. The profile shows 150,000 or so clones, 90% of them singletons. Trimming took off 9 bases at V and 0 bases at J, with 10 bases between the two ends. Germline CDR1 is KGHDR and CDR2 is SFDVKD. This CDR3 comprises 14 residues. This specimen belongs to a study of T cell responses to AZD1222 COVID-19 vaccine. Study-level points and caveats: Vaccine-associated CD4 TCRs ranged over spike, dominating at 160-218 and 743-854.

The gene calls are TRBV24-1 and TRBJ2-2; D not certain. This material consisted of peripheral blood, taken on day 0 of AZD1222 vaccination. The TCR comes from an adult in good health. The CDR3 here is CATRNHANTGELFF. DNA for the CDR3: TGTGCCACCCGGAACCATGCGAACACCGGGGAGCTGTTTTTT.